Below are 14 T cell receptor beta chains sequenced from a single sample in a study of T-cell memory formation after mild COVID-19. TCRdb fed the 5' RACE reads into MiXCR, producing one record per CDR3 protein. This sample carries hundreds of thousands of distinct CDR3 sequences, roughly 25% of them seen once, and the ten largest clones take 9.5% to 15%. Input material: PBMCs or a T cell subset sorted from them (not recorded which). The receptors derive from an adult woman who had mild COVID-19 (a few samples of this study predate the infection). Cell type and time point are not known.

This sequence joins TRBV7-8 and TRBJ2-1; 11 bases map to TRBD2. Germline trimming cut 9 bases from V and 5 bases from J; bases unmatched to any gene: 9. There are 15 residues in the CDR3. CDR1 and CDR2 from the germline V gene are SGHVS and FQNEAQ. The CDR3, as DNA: TGTGCCAGAAGCGCCGATAGCGGGGGGGACAATGAGCAGTTCTTC. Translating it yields CARSADSGGDNEQFF.

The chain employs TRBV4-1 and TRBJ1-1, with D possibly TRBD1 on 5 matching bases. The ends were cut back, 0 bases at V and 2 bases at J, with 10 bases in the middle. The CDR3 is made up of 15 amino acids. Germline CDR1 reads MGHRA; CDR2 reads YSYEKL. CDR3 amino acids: CASSQDGGYNTEAFF. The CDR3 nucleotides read TGCGCCAGCAGCCAAGATGGGGGTTATAACACTGAAGCTTTCTTT.

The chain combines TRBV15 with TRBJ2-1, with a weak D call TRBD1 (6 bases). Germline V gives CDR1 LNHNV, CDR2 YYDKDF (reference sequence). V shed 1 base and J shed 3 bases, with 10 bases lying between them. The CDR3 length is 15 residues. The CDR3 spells CATSRGDKVYNEQFF. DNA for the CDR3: TGTGCCACCAGCAGAGGGGACAAAGTCTACAATGAGCAGTTCTTC.

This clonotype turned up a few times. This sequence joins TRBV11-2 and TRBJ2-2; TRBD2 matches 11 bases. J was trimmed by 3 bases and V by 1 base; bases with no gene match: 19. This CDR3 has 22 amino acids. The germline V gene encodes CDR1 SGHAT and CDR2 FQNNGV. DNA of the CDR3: TGTGCCAGCAGCTTAGTGGCTTGGGATATACTAGCGGGAGAGGTCGACACCGGGGAGCTGTTTTTT. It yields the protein CASSLVAWDILAGEVDTGELFF.

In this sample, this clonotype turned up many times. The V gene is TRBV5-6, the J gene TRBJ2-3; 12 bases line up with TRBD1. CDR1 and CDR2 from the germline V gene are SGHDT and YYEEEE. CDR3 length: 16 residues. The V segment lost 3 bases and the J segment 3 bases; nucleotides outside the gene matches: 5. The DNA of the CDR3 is TGTGCCAGCAGCTCCTTGGGACAGGGGGCTACAGATACGCAGTATTTT. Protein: CASSSLGQGATDTQYF.

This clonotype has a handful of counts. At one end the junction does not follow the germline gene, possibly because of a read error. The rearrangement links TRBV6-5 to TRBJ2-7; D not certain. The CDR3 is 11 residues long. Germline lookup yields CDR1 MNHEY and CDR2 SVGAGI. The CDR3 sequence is CASTYHYEQYF. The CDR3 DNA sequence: TGTGCCAGCACTTACCACTACGAGCAGTACTTC.

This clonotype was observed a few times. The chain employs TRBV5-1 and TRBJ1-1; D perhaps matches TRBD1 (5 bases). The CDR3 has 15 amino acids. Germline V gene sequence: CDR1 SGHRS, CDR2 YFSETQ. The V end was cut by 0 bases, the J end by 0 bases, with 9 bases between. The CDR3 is CASSLGPGVNTEAFF. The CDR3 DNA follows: TGCGCCAGCAGCTTGGGGCCGGGGGTGAACACTGAAGCTTTCTTT.

CDR3: CASSWGLGGIREQYF. CDR3 DNA sequence: TGTGCCAGCAGCTGGGGACTAGGAGGAATTCGCGAGCAGTACTTC. V usage is TRBV5-6 and J usage is TRBJ2-7; 8 bases fit TRBD2. Trimming at V came to 3 bases and at J to 6 bases, leaving 11 bases not matched to a gene. This CDR3 region has 15 residues. The germline V gene has CDR1 SGHDT and CDR2 YYEEEE. The variable domain in full, with the rest retrieved from reference TRBV5-6 and TRBJ2-7, is DAGVTQSPTHLIKTRGQQVTLRCSPKSGHDTVSWYQQALGQGPQFIFQYYEEEERQRGNFPDRFSGHQFPNYSSELNVNALLLGDSALYLCASSWGLGGIREQYFGPGTRLTVT.

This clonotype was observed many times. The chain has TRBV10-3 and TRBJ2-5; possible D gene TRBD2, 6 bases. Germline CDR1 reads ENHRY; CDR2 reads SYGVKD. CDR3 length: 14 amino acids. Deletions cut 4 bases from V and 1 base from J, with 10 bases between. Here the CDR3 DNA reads TGTGCCATCAGTGTGGGGGGTCCCCAAGAGACCCAGTACTTC. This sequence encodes CAISVGGPQETQYF.

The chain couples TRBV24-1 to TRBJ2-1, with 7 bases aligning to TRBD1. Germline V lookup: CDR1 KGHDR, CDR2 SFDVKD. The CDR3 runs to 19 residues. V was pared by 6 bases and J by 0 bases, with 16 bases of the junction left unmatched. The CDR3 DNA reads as TGTGCCACCAGTCCTAGACAGGGTCACCCCCCGAGCTCCTACAATGAGCAGTTCTTC. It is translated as CATSPRQGHPPSSYNEQFF.

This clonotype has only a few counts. This CDR3 reads CASRGLAGVGEQYF. DNA for the CDR3: TGTGCCAGCAGGGGACTAGCGGGAGTCGGTGAGCAGTACTTC. The rearrangement links TRBV6-1 to TRBJ2-7, with 14 bases identical to TRBD2. Germline V lookup: CDR1 MNHNS, CDR2 SASEGT. With V trimmed by 6 bases and J by 7 bases, 5 bases remained unmatched. The CDR3 contains 14 residues.

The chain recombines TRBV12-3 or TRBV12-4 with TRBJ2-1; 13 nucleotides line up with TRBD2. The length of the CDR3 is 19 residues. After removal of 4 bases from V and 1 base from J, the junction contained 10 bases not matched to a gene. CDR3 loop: CASSSGLAGAVGSYNEQFF. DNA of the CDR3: TGTGCCAGCAGTTCCGGACTAGCGGGAGCCGTAGGGTCCTACAATGAGCAGTTCTTC.

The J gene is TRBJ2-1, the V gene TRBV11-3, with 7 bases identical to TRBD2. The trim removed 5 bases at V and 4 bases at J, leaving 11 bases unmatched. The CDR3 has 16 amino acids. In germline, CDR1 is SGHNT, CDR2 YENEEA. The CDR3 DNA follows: TGTGCCAGCAGCCCCCCGGGGAGGGGTCGTTACAATGAGCAGTTCTTC. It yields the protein CASSPPGRGRYNEQFF.

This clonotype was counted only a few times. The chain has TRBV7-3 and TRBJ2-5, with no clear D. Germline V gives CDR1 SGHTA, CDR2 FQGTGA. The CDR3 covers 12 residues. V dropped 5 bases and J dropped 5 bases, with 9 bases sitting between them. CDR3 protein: CASSRPGETQYF. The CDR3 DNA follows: TGTGCCAGCAGCCGCCCTGGTGAGACCCAGTACTTC.